The present entry profiles one T cell receptor beta chain with its context. Its specificity is unknown. The data were obtained in a study of cytomegalovirus exposure and HLA in healthy donors. Study findings and constraints: Later analysis reportedly placed an Asian-associated ancestry cluster below the approximately 730-donor mean in N-insertions. Based on reports, TCR beta sequences accurately predicted HLA-A and HLA-B alleles for most subjects. Later, TCR association rates were found to vary by HLA locus, highest for DRB1 and lowest for HLA-C. Some public TCRs appeared in many individuals, while most sequences were rare.

The junction had 6 bases not matched to a gene; V was cut back by 1 base and J by 0 bases. The CDR3 has 17 residues. Germline V gene sequence: CDR1 SEHNR, CDR2 FQNEAQ (reference sequence). The PCR used 60 Vbeta and 13 Jbeta primers. The data were produced by immunoSEQ multiplex PCR, yet TCRdb's version contains in-frame clones alone and is incomplete. The sample records about 110,000 clones, over 70% being singletons. The sample was PBMCs. The rearrangement uses TRBV7-9 and TRBJ2-1; 7 bases fit TRBD2. The TCR originated in a female donor in good health and CMV-seronegative. In nucleotides, the CDR3 is TGTGCCAGCAGCTTAGGTGGGACTATCCACTCCTACAATGAGCAGTTCTTC. Translated, it gives CASSLGGTIHSYNEQFF.